This T cell receptor (beta chain) is from a study of T cells expressing NK-cell markers. About the research overall: Sorted CD3+CD56+NKG2C+, CD3+CD56+NKG2C- and CD3+CD56-NKG2C+ T-cell subsets were beta-chain profiled. Serological testing identified seven of the eight sequenced donors as HCMV-seropositive and one as seronegative. Overall study results and limits: NKG2C+ dominant clonotypes from more than 5 donors made up roughly 1.0-7.5% of CD8+ T cells. These clonotypes, the leaders elsewhere, also led the CD3+CD56-NKG2C+ fraction in a handful of donors.

TCRdb re-called the 5' RACE reads and catalogs CDR3 proteins one per entry, DNA excluded. This table holds around 550,000 distinct CDR3 sequences. CDR3 length equals 18 residues. Regarding this clonotype: The antigen remains unidentified.

The receptor's source is a man between 18 and 35 years old in good health. This rearrangement joins TRBV12-3 or TRBV12-4 to TRBJ2-1; the TCRdb call, TRBD1, lacks DNA for checking. Material for sequencing was blood T cells: a sorted CD56 or NKG2C T cell subset, CD4+ or CD8+ T cells, or bulk PBMC T cells (not recorded which). The CDR3: CASSLGDWGAKWDNEQFF.